A single sample is the source of the 23 T cell receptor beta chains below, sequenced in a study of T cells in women clearing cervical HPV infection. TCRdb's table, derived via immunoSEQ multiplex PCR, lists solely in-frame clones and lacks some. The sample features about 48,000 clones, with around 1.5% in its top ten. The specimen was blood buffy coat. All receptors derive from a woman aged 18 to 75 with a cervical HPV16 infection that either progressed to CIN3+ or cleared (not recorded which).

A remark on this clone: The read comes to an end 3 residues before the CDR3 does, leaving the germline J gene to fill in the end. The rearrangement joins TRBV4-2 to TRBJ1-6; weak D call: TRBD1 (6 bases). With 0 bases removed from V and 10 bases from J, the gap between germline ends came to 10 bases. In germline, CDR1 is LGHNA, CDR2 YNFKEQ. This CDR3 is built from 14 residues. CDR3 protein: CASSQDRGRSPLHF. CDR3 bases read: TGTGCCAGCAGCCAAGACAGGGGAAGATCACCC.

Notes on this clone: The read ends 3 residues early relative to the CDR3; the germline J gene fills the gap. The V call is TRBV6-4, the J call TRBJ2-1; 11 bases line up with TRBD1. The CDR3 extends over 19 amino acids. CDR1 and CDR2 from the germline V gene are MRHNA and SNTAGT. J lost 6 bases, V lost 1 base, and 14 bases had no gene match. CDR3 residues: CASSDWDRGSSGRLNEQFF. The sequenced part of the CDR3 DNA is TGTGCCAGCAGTGACTGGGACAGGGGGAGTAGCGGGAGACTCAATGAG.

Points on this clone: The read falls 3 residues short of the CDR3 end, and the missing part is taken from the germline J gene. The chain employs TRBV7-2 and TRBJ1-1; no clear D. Germline CDR1 and CDR2: SGHTA and FQGNSA. The CDR3 consists of 12 residues. CDR3 DNA, as far as it was read: TGTGCCAGCAGCTTATCACTCCGGGAA. It encodes CASSLSLRE. The CDR3 in full is CASSLSLREAFF. The full variable domain, rest sourced from reference TRBV7-2 and TRBJ1-1, is GAGVSQSPSNKVTEKGKDVELRCDPISGHTALYWYRQSLGQGLEFLIYFQGNSAPDKSGLPSDRFSAERTGGSVSTLTIQRTQQEDSAVYLCASSLSLREAFFGQGTRLTVV.

Concerning this clone itself: Read data end 3 residues before the CDR3 end; the end is taken from the germline J gene. The chain recombines TRBV20-1 with TRBJ1-1; D may be TRBD1 (6 bases). The germline V gene has CDR1 DFQATT and CDR2 SNEGSKA (reference sequence). V dropped 1 base and J dropped 1 base, with 13 bases sitting between them. The CDR3 runs 15 residues. The chain's CDR3 is CSARAAGAQNTEAFF. The DNA read from the CDR3 is TGCAGTGCTAGAGCGGCAGGGGCCCAGAACACTGAA.

Worth noting for this clone: With the read ending 3 residues before the CDR3 end, the germline J gene is used to fill in that end. V and J are TRBV6-4 and TRBJ2-1; perhaps TRBD2 as D (5 bases). The CDR3 consists of 13 residues. The germline gives CDR1 MRHNA, CDR2 SNTAGT. The germline V and J ends were trimmed by 8 bases and 9 bases, with 17 bases remaining between them. The covered CDR3 bases are TGTGCCAGCTCGGGGTCCCGTCCGGGTGAG. Amino acids: CASSGSRPGE. The whole CDR3 protein is CASSGSRPGEQFF.

In the case of this clone: Read data end 3 residues before the CDR3 end; the end is taken from the germline J gene. This chain joins TRBV5-1 and TRBJ2-3; 8 nucleotides match TRBD2. The CDR3 totals 19 residues. Germline V gives CDR1 SGHRS, CDR2 YFSETQ. V shed 0 bases, J shed 5 bases, and the junction held 17 bases outside the gene matches. The CDR3 reads CASSLGFASKREMIDTQYF. CDR3 DNA (partial): TGCGCCAGCAGCTTGGGGTTCGCATCGAAGCGGGAGATGATAGATACG.

As concerns this clone: The read gets to within 3 residues of the CDR3 end, and the germline J gene fills in the rest. The chain links TRBV5-1 to TRBJ2-7; D might be TRBD2 (7 bases). The V end lost 0 bases, the J end lost 2 bases, and 12 bases lay between the germline ends. This CDR3 comprises 15 residues. Germline values: CDR1 SGHRS, CDR2 YFSETQ. The CDR3 DNA, read in part, is TGCGCCAGCAGCTTGGGAGGGGGGGGCCCCTACGAG. It is translated as CASSLGGGGPYE. In full, the CDR3 is CASSLGGGGPYEQYF.

Points on this clone: The DNA ends 3 residues before the CDR3 does, and the rest of the CDR3 is filled in from the germline J gene. The chain combines TRBV6-2 or TRBV6-3 with TRBJ2-1, with 9 bases aligning to TRBD2. The junction had 13 bases not matched to a gene; V was cut back by 6 bases and J by 7 bases. Germline V gene data show CDR1 as MNHEY and CDR2 as SVGEGT. The CDR3 length is 16 residues. CDR3: CASRAGTSFFGNEQFF. Incomplete CDR3 DNA: TGTGCCAGCAGGGCCGGGACTAGCTTCTTTGGAAATGAG.

CDR3 protein: CSVGTGETDTQYF. The part of the CDR3 DNA that was read is TGCAGCGTTGGGACAGGGGAGACAGATACG. V is TRBV29-1 and J is TRBJ2-3; the match to TRBD1 covers 9 bases. The read comes to an end 3 residues before the CDR3 does, leaving the germline J gene to fill in the end. Germline V lookup: CDR1 SQVTM, CDR2 ANQGSEA. J gave up 3 bases and V 4 bases, and 2 bases lay outside the gene matches. The CDR3 covers 13 residues.

On this clone itself: The read terminates 3 residues ahead of where the CDR3 ends, so the germline J gene completes it. The chain has TRBV5-4 and TRBJ1-2, with D maybe TRBD1 (6 bases). The CDR3 extends over 14 amino acids. CDR1 is SGHNT and CDR2 is YYREEE in the germline V gene (reference sequence). The CDR3 reads CASSLNSGDRGYTF. The CDR3 DNA, read in part, is TGTGCCAGCAGCTTAAATTCAGGGGACCGAGGC.

For this clone: The read falls 3 residues short of the CDR3 end, and the missing part is taken from the germline J gene. The gene calls are TRBV15 and TRBJ1-5; D may be TRBD1 (5 bases). The CDR3 extends over 15 amino acids. Trimming stripped 1 base from V and 5 bases from J, with 12 bases between. CDR1 and CDR2 from the germline V gene are LNHNV and YYDKDF (reference sequence). The CDR3 sequence is CATSRGSGWYQPQHF. The CDR3 bases that were read are TGTGCCACCAGCAGAGGCTCAGGGTGGTATCAGCCC.

About this clone: The read halts 3 residues ahead of the CDR3 end, with the missing end drawn from the germline J gene. The gene calls are TRBV12-3 or TRBV12-4 and TRBJ1-1; D ambiguous. V lost 8 bases and J 5 bases, leaving 6 bases between the germline ends. The CDR3 length is 10 residues. CDR3 DNA (partial): TGTGCCAGCTGCCGGACTGAA. Translation: CASCRTE. The CDR3 in its entirety is CASCRTEAFF.

With regard to this clone: The read gets to within 3 residues of the CDR3 end, and the germline J gene fills in the rest. The rearrangement links TRBV11-2 to TRBJ2-4, with D possibly matching TRBD2 (6 bases). This CDR3 spans 15 amino acids. The V gene's germline CDR1 is SGHAT and CDR2 FQNNGV. V lost 2 bases, J lost 1 base, and 9 bases lay in between. This CDR3 is CASSLSLAAKNIQYF. The DNA read from the CDR3 is TGTGCCAGCAGCTTATCCCTAGCGGCCAAAAACATT.

With regard to this clone: The DNA ends 3 residues before the CDR3 does, and the rest of the CDR3 is filled in from the germline J gene. The chain combines TRBV7-3 with TRBJ1-3, with D hard to call. The CDR3 spans 14 residues. Germline V CDR1 and CDR2: SGHTA, FQGTGA. The V gene lost 2 bases and the J gene lost 0 bases, with 5 bases spanning the gap. The CDR3 DNA, read in part, is TGTGCCAGCAGCTTAGAGGCCTCTGGAAACACC. Its translation: CASSLEASGNT. The whole CDR3 sequence is CASSLEASGNTIYF.

A remark on this clone: The read ends 3 residues shy of where the CDR3 ends; the end is completed using the germline J gene. The J gene is TRBJ2-6, the V gene TRBV5-1, with a tentative D call TRBD1 (7 bases). Looked up from germline, CDR1 is SGHRS and CDR2 is YFSETQ. The germline V and J ends were trimmed by 3 bases and 2 bases, with 21 bases remaining between them. The CDR3 is 19 residues long. The CDR3: CASSWGDRQVLAGANVLTF. CDR3 bases read: TGCGCCAGCAGCTGGGGGGACAGACAGGTACTAGCTGGGGCCAACGTC.

A note on this clone: The CDR3 end lies 3 residues beyond the end of the read and is filled in from the germline J gene. This rearrangement joins TRBV5-1 to TRBJ2-7, with TRBD2 matching over 8 bases. Germline values: CDR1 SGHRS, CDR2 YFSETQ. The CDR3 runs to 13 residues. The J segment lost 6 bases and the V segment lost 5 bases, leaving 7 bases of the junction unmatched. Partial CDR3 DNA: TGCGCCAGCAGGCCTAGCGGGTTAGGCGAG. Translation gives CASRPSGLGE. The entire CDR3 is CASRPSGLGEQYF.

This clone registers medium-sized by frequency. Read coverage stops 3 residues before the CDR3 terminus; the germline J gene supplies the remainder. The chain is built from TRBV2 and TRBJ1-5; the D gene is possibly TRBD1 (6 bases). Between the trimmed V and J ends, which lost 5 bases and 7 bases, there was a span of 15 bases. This CDR3 spans 14 amino acids. Germline CDR1 is SNHLY and CDR2 is FYNNEI. CDR3 sequence: CASSPAGDGQPQHF. The sequenced part of the CDR3 DNA is TGTGCCAGCAGTCCGGCAGGGGATGGCCAGCCC.

Regarding this clone: The read finishes 3 residues shy of the CDR3 end, and the germline J gene is used to complete it. This chain connects TRBV20-1 to TRBJ2-2, with 7 nucleotides matching TRBD1. V lost 6 bases to trimming and J lost 0 bases; unmatched junction nucleotides: 19. Germline assignment: CDR1 DFQATT and CDR2 SNEGSKA (reference sequence). The CDR3 consists of 19 residues. CDR3 amino acids: CSAPGTGTANIANTGELFF. Partial CDR3 DNA: TGCAGTGCCCCGGGTACCGGGACAGCGAATATCGCGAACACCGGGGAG.

Regarding this clone: The read ends 3 residues shy of where the CDR3 ends; the end is completed using the germline J gene. This chain joins TRBV20-1 and TRBJ2-3; 14 positions match TRBD2. Germline CDR1 and CDR2: DFQATT and SNEGSKA (reference sequence). Trimming took 4 bases from V and 1 from J; bases not matched to a gene: 7. The CDR3 loop spans 17 amino acids. The CDR3 region is CSATGLAGGGGTDTQYF. CDR3 bases read: TGCAGTGCTACCGGACTAGCGGGGGGAGGGGGCACAGATACG.

As to this clone: The read terminates 3 residues before the CDR3 end, so the remaining end is supplied by the germline J gene. The V call is TRBV7-2, the J call TRBJ2-3; 8 bases are a match to TRBD1. Germline loops: CDR1 SGHTA, CDR2 FQGNSA. This CDR3 contains 15 residues. J lost 3 bases, V lost 4 bases, and 6 bases had no gene match. The part of the CDR3 DNA that was read is TGTGCCAGCAGCTACCTCGGACAGGGTACAGATACG. Translation: CASSYLGQGTDT. From start to end, the CDR3 is CASSYLGQGTDTQYF.

Comment on this clone: The DNA ends 3 residues before the CDR3 does, and the rest of the CDR3 is filled in from the germline J gene. The genes are TRBV19 and TRBJ2-7; tentatively, D is TRBD2 (6 bases). V was pared by 7 bases and J by 0 bases, with 16 bases between. CDR1 is LNHDA and CDR2 is SQIVND in the germline V gene (reference sequence). The CDR3 runs 15 residues. The sequenced part of the CDR3 DNA is TGTGCCAGTACAGTCTCGGGGGAGAGCTCCTACGAG. Its translation is CASTVSGESSYE. The entire CDR3 sequence reads CASTVSGESSYEQYF.

Details on this clone: The read stops 3 residues short of the end of the CDR3; the missing end is completed from the germline J gene. The V gene is TRBV6-1, the J gene TRBJ2-7, with no clear D. The ends were cut back, 3 bases at V and 4 bases at J, with 4 bases in the middle. The CDR3 covers 11 residues. Germline loops: CDR1 MNHNS, CDR2 SASEGT. The sequenced part of the CDR3 DNA is TGTGCCAGCAGTGATATTTACGAG. Its translation: CASSDIYE. The complete CDR3 sequence is CASSDIYEQYF.

A word on this clone: The sequence runs out 3 residues before the end of the CDR3; the remainder is reconstructed from the germline J gene. The rearrangement uses TRBV6-4 and TRBJ2-3; D gene ambiguous. Trimming took off 6 bases at V and 2 bases at J, with 12 bases between the two ends. CDR3 size: 14 residues. Germline V gene sequence: CDR1 MRHNA, CDR2 SNTAGT. The CDR3 DNA, read in part, is TGTGCCAGCAGAAAAGGGCACCTCACAGATACG. It encodes CASRKGHLTDT. The complete CDR3 sequence is CASRKGHLTDTQYF.